The next 2 T cell receptor beta chains were all read from a single sample in a study of CD8 T cells in Susac syndrome. Random hexamers were used to reverse transcribe about 0.45 to 1 ug of RNA. One entry per CDR3 protein, called by TCRdb with MiXCR from the immunoSEQ multiplex PCR reads. The table shows under 200,000 distinct CDR3 sequences, with around 94% occurring only once. Sequencing was carried out using CD4+ T cells from PBMCs. Receptors originate from a human donor in good health.

The chain recombines TRBV7-2 with TRBJ1-6; TRBD1 is a possible D gene (5 bases). This CDR3 contains 13 residues. Trimming cost V 6 bases and J 8 bases, with 11 bases left between them. Germline V gene data show CDR1 as SGHTA and CDR2 as FQGNSA. CDR3 bases: TGTGCCAGCAGAGTCGAGGGGCATTCACCCCTCCACTTT. Its translation is CASRVEGHSPLHF.

The chain has TRBV20-1 and TRBJ1-2; 9 bases align to TRBD1. Looked up from germline, CDR1 is DFQATT and CDR2 is SNEGSKA (reference sequence). V lost 5 bases, J lost 7 bases, and 5 bases stayed unmatched. The CDR3 extends over 12 amino acids. The CDR3 sequence: CSARDRASGYTF. CDR3 nucleotide sequence: TGCAGTGCTCGGGACAGGGCATCTGGCTACACCTTC.